This is a list of T cell receptor beta chains from one sample in a study of cytomegalovirus exposure and HLA in healthy donors. The table came from immunoSEQ multiplex PCR; TCRdb's copy has only in-frame clones and leaves some out. This listing includes under 130,000 clones. The specimen was PBMCs. These receptors all stem from a man aged 35-49 years in good health and CMV-seronegative. CDR3s include the opening cysteine and the closing phenylalanine or tryptophan. Fields, in order: V gene, D gene, J gene, CDR3 protein. A D gene is named only where the DNA matches it firmly.

v_gene: TRBV6-5
d_gene: TRBD2
j_gene: TRBJ2-3
CDR3aa: CASSYWGERGPDTQYF

v_gene: TRBV10-3
d_gene: .
j_gene: TRBJ2-7
CDR3aa: CAISEGGEQYF

v_gene: TRBV6-1
d_gene: TRBD1
j_gene: .
CDR3aa: CASSESRGSYEQYF

v_gene: TRBV19
d_gene: .
j_gene: TRBJ1-6
CDR3aa: CASSRTANSPLHF

v_gene: TRBV15
d_gene: TRBD1
j_gene: TRBJ2-2
CDR3aa: CATSGGTGWAGELFF

v_gene: TRBV6-1
d_gene: .
j_gene: TRBJ1-5
CDR3aa: CASSQLKTSNQPQHF

v_gene: TRBV11-3
d_gene: .
j_gene: TRBJ2-5
CDR3aa: CASSLVSGDEETQYF

v_gene: TRBV6-5
d_gene: .
j_gene: TRBJ1-2
CDR3aa: CASSPGLLYGYTF

v_gene: TRBV4-3
d_gene: .
j_gene: TRBJ2-2
CDR3aa: CASSPWTAYTGELFF

v_gene: TRBV30
d_gene: .
j_gene: TRBJ2-7
CDR3aa: CAWSYIASYEQYF

v_gene: TRBV2
d_gene: .
j_gene: TRBJ2-5
CDR3aa: CASSSTSGIQETQYF

v_gene: TRBV5-1
d_gene: TRBD1
j_gene: TRBJ2-2
CDR3aa: CASSLGTGGHTGELFF

v_gene: TRBV4-3
d_gene: TRBD2
j_gene: TRBJ2-2
CDR3aa: CASSQDWGLAGSTGELFF

v_gene: TRBV7-9
d_gene: .
j_gene: TRBJ2-3
CDR3aa: CASSFTSGSWTDTQYF

v_gene: TRBV19
d_gene: .
j_gene: TRBJ1-2
CDR3aa: CATRRAGLRFNYGYTF

v_gene: TRBV7-6
d_gene: TRBD1
j_gene: TRBJ2-2
CDR3aa: CASSSKVGTGGTGELFF

v_gene: TRBV7-2
d_gene: TRBD1
j_gene: TRBJ2-7
CDR3aa: CASSPQGAGEQYF

v_gene: TRBV19
d_gene: .
j_gene: TRBJ1-6
CDR3aa: CASSSRDYSPLHF

v_gene: TRBV28
d_gene: TRBD2
j_gene: TRBJ2-7
CDR3aa: CASRSSGRGGEQYF